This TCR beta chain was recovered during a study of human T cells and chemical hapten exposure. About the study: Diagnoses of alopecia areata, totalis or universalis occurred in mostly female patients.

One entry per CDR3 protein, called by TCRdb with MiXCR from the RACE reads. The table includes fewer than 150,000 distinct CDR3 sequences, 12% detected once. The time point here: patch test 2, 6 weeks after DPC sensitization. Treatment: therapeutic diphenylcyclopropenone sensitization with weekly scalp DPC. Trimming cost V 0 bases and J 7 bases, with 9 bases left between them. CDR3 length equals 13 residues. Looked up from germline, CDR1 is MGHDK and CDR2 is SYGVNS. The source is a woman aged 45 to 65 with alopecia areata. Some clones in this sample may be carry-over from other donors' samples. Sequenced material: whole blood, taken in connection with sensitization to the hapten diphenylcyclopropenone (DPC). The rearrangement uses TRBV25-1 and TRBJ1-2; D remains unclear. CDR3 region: CASSEYVGSGYTF. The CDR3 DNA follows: TGTGCCAGCAGTGAATACGTGGGGTCTGGCTACACCTTC.